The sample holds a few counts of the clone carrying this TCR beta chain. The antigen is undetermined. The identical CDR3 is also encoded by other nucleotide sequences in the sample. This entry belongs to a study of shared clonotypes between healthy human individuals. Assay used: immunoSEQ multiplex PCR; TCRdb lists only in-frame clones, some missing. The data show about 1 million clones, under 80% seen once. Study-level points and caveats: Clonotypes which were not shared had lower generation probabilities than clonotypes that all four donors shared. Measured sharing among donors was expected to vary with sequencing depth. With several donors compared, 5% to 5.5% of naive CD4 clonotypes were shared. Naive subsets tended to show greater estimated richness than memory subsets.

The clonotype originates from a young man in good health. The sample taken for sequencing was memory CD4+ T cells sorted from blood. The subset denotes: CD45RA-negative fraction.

The CDR3 loop is CASSLDGYGYTF. The CDR3 nucleotides are TGCGCCAGCAGCTTGGACGGCTATGGCTACACCTTC. The chain couples TRBV5-1 to TRBJ1-2; D remains unclear. The CDR3 runs 12 residues. The V end lost 0 bases, the J end lost 4 bases, and 4 bases lay between the germline ends. Germline lookup yields CDR1 SGHRS and CDR2 YFSETQ.